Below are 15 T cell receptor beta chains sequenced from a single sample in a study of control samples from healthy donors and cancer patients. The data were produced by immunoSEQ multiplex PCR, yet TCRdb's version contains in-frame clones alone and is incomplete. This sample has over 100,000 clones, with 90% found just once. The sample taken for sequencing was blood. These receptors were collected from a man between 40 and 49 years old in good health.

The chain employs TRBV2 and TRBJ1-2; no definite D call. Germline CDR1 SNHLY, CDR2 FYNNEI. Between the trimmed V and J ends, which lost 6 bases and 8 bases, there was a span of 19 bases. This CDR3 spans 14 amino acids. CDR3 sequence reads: CASRGSLVGAGYTF. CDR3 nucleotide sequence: TGTGCCAGCAGAGGGAGTTTGGTGGGCGCCGGCTACACCTTC. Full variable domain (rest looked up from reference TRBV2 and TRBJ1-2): EPEVTQTPSHQVTQMGQEVILRCVPISNHLYFYWYRQILGQKVEFLVSFYNNEISEKSEIFDDQFSVERPDGSNFTLKIRSTKLEDSAMYFCASRGSLVGAGYTFGSGTRLTVV.

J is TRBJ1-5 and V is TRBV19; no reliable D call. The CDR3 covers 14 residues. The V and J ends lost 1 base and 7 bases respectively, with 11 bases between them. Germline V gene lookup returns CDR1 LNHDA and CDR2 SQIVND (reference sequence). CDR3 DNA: TGTGCCAGTAGTATAGGTGTGGTGCGGCAGCCCCAGCATTTT. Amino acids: CASSIGVVRQPQHF.

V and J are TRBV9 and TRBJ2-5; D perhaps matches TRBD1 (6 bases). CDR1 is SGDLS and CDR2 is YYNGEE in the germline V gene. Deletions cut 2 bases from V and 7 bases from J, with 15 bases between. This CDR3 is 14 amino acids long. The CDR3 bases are TGTGCCAGCAGCGTGCAGGGGTGGAAGGGGACCCAGTACTTC. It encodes CASSVQGWKGTQYF.

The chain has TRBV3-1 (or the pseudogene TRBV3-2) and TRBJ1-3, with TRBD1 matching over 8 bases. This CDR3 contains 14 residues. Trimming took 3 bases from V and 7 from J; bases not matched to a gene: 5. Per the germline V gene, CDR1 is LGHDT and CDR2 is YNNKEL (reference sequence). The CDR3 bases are TGTGCCAGCAGCCATCGACAGGGGCGGAACACCATATATTTT. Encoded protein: CASSHRQGRNTIYF.

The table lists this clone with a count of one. CDR3 amino acids: CASSLAYPRDTQYF. As DNA, the CDR3 is TGTGCCAGCAGTCTAGCCTACCCAAGGGATACGCAGTATTTT. The chain carries TRBV27 and TRBJ2-3, with D perhaps matching TRBD2 (5 bases). Trimming left V 5 bases short and J 6 bases short, with 15 bases between. Germline values: CDR1 MNHEY, CDR2 SMNVEV (reference sequence). This CDR3 is built from 14 residues.

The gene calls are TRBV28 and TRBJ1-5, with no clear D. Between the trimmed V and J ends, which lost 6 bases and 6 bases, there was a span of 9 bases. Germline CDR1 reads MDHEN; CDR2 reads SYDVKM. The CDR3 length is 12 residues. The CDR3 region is CASSVVPQPQHF. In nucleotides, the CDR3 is TGTGCCAGCAGCGTGGTACCTCAGCCCCAGCATTTT.

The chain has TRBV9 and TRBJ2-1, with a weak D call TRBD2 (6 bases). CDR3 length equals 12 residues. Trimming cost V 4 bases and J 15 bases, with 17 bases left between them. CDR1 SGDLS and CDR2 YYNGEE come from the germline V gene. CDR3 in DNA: TGTGCCAGCAGCCCTGGAGGGTCCAGGCCGTTCTTC. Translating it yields CASSPGGSRPFF.

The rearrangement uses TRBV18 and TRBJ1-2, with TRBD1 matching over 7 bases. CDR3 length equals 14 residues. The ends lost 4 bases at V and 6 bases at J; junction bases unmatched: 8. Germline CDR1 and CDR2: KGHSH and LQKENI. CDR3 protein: CASSREQGNDGYTF. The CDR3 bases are TGTGCCAGCTCACGAGAACAGGGGAATGATGGCTACACCTTC.

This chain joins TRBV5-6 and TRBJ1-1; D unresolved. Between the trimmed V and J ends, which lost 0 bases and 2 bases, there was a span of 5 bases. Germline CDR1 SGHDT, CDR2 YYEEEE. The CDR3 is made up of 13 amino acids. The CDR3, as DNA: TGTGCCAGCAGCTTGGGGTTAAACACTGAAGCTTTCTTT. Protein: CASSLGLNTEAFF.

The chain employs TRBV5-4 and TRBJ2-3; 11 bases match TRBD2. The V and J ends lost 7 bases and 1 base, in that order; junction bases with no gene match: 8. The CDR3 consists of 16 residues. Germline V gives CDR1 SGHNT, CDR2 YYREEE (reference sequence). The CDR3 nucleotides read TGTGCCAGCCGAACCCGGACTAGCGGGCGCACAGATACGCAGTATTTT. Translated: CASRTRTSGRTDTQYF.

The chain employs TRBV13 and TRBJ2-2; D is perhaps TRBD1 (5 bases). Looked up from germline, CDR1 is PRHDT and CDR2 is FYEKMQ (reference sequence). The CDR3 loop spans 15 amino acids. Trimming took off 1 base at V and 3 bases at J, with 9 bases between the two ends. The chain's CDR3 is CASSLEGVDTGELFF. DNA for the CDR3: TGTGCCAGCAGCTTAGAAGGGGTCGACACCGGGGAGCTGTTTTTT.

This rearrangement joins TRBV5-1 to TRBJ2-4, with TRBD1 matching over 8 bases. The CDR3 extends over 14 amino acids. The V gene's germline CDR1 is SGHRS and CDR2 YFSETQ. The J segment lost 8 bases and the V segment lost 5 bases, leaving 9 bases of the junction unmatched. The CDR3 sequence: CASRLTGARDIQYF. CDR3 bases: TGCGCCAGCAGGCTGACAGGGGCGAGGGACATTCAGTACTTC.

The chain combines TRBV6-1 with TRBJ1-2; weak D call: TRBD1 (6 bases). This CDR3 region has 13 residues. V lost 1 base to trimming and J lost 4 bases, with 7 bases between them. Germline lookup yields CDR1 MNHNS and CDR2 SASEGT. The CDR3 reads CASSEDRAYGYTF. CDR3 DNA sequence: TGTGCCAGCAGTGAAGACAGGGCCTATGGCTACACCTTC.

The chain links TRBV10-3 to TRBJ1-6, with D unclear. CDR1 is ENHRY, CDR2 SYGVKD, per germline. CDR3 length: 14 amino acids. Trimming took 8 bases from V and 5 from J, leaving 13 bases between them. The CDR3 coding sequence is TGTGCCATCGGGTTGGGCGCAGATAATTCACCCCTCCACTTT. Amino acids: CAIGLGADNSPLHF.

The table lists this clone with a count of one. The DNA of the CDR3 is TGTGCCAGCAGTAGTACAAGGGGAGGCACTGAAGCTTTCTTT. Protein sequence: CASSSTRGGTEAFF. The chain employs TRBV6-5 and TRBJ1-1, with D perhaps TRBD1 (5 bases). The V and J ends lost 5 bases and 4 bases respectively, with 14 bases between them. CDR3 length: 14 amino acids. Germline-derived CDR1 and CDR2 are MNHEY and SVGAGI.